The rows below give T cell receptor beta chains drawn from one sample of a study of cytotoxic CD8 clonotypes in ibrutinib-treated CLL. Clones were read by immunoSEQ multiplex PCR, and TCRdb kept only the in-frame ones, dropping some. The sample has more than 200,000 clones; 70% are singletons. The sequenced sample was PBMCs, obtained after 24 months of ibrutinib treatment. The receptors come from a human donor with chronic lymphocytic leukemia. Each CDR3 is given with its conserved first and last residue. D genes are given only for firm matches. Clone size is shown for a subset of rows, as once, few, many or a class of expanded clone.

abundance: .; j_gene: TRBJ1-5; d_gene: .; v_gene: TRBV5-8; CDR3nt: TGTGCCAGCAGCGCGTATAGCAATCAGCCCCAGCATTTT; CDR3aa: CASSAYSNQPQHF
abundance: .; j_gene: TRBJ2-3; d_gene: TRBD2; v_gene: TRBV29-1; CDR3nt: TGCAGCGTTGCGAAGAGCGGGAGCCACACAGATACGCAGTATTTT; CDR3aa: CSVAKSGSHTDTQYF
abundance: once; j_gene: TRBJ2-7; d_gene: TRBD1; v_gene: TRBV6-5; CDR3nt: TGTGCCAGCAGCGCCGGGACAGGGGATCCCTACGAGCAGTACTTC; CDR3aa: CASSAGTGDPYEQYF
abundance: .; j_gene: TRBJ2-7; d_gene: .; v_gene: TRBV11-1; CDR3nt: TGTGCCAGCAGCCTCCAGCAACGGAACAACTACGAGCAGTACTTC; CDR3aa: CASSLQQRNNYEQYF
abundance: .; j_gene: TRBJ2-3; d_gene: .; v_gene: TRBV11-3; CDR3nt: TGTGCCAGCAGCTCCCGCCTGGGGCCCACAGATACGCAGTATTTT; CDR3aa: CASSSRLGPTDTQYF
abundance: .; j_gene: TRBJ1-1; d_gene: .; v_gene: TRBV5-8; CDR3nt: TGTGCCAGCAGCGCCCAGGATCCCCTACGGCCTTTCTTT; CDR3aa: CASSAQDPLRPFF
abundance: .; j_gene: TRBJ1-4; d_gene: .; v_gene: TRBV7-9; CDR3nt: TGTGCCAGCAGCTCAACGGAGCATCGTGAAAAACTGTTTTTT; CDR3aa: CASSSTEHREKLFF
abundance: .; j_gene: TRBJ2-7; d_gene: .; v_gene: TRBV23-1; CDR3nt: TGCGCCAGCCAGAACAGGGTCCTCTACGAGCAGTACTTC; CDR3aa: CASQNRVLYEQYF
abundance: .; j_gene: TRBJ1-2; d_gene: .; v_gene: TRBV28; CDR3nt: TGTGCCAGCAGTTTGGGTAGATATGGCTACACCTTC; CDR3aa: CASSLGRYGYTF
abundance: .; j_gene: TRBJ1-1; d_gene: .; v_gene: TRBV29-1; CDR3nt: TGCAGCGTACTACCTCGAGCGAACACTGAAGCTTTCTTT; CDR3aa: CSVLPRANTEAFF
abundance: .; j_gene: TRBJ2-7; d_gene: .; v_gene: TRBV9; CDR3nt: TGTGCCAGCAGCGTAGAGCCACAACTGGGGGAGCAGTACTTC; CDR3aa: CASSVEPQLGEQYF
abundance: few; j_gene: TRBJ1-2; d_gene: .; v_gene: TRBV5-1; CDR3nt: TGCGCCAGCAGTACCCTGGGAGGGAAGGATGGCTACACCTTC; CDR3aa: CASSTLGGKDGYTF
abundance: .; j_gene: TRBJ2-1; d_gene: .; v_gene: TRBV7-8; CDR3nt: TGTGCCAGCACCTCGGAGACGGACAATGAGCAGTTCTTC; CDR3aa: CASTSETDNEQFF
abundance: .; j_gene: TRBJ2-7; d_gene: .; v_gene: TRBV7-2; CDR3nt: TGTGCCAGCAGCCTAACGGCCCTTGGGAGTGTGGAGCAGTACTTC; CDR3aa: CASSLTALGSVEQYF
abundance: .; j_gene: TRBJ2-1; d_gene: TRBD1; v_gene: TRBV11-2; CDR3nt: TGTGCCAGCAGCTACAACGACAGGGGGTACAATGAGCAGTTCTTC; CDR3aa: CASSYNDRGYNEQFF
abundance: .; j_gene: TRBJ2-1; d_gene: .; v_gene: TRBV28; CDR3nt: TGTGCCAGCAATAGTCGCGCAAGCTCCTACAATGAGCAGTTCTTC; CDR3aa: CASNSRASSYNEQFF
abundance: .; j_gene: TRBJ1-3; d_gene: TRBD1; v_gene: TRBV5-1; CDR3nt: TGCGCCAGCAGCTTTGGAAAACAGGGGACTGGAAACACCATATATTTT; CDR3aa: CASSFGKQGTGNTIYF
abundance: .; j_gene: TRBJ1-2; d_gene: TRBD1; v_gene: TRBV19; CDR3nt: TGTGCCAGTAGTCCGTATTGGACAGGGGGAGGGCATGGCTACACCTTC; CDR3aa: CASSPYWTGGGHGYTF
abundance: few; j_gene: TRBJ1-1; d_gene: .; v_gene: TRBV14; CDR3nt: TGTGCCAGCAGCGCAACGCTGGGGCGGGGGCTGAACACTGAAGCTTTCTTT; CDR3aa: CASSATLGRGLNTEAFF